These 28 T cell receptor beta chains share one sample of origin, sequenced in a study of CD8+ T cells in alopecia areata. Extraction and reverse transcription of RNA yielded cDNA as the sequencing template. Sequenced by immunoSEQ multiplex PCR; TCRdb stores in-frame clones only, minus some. The sample has about 110,000 clones; approximately 60% are singletons. The sequencing sample was made of CD8+ T cells sorted from blood. The receptors derive from a human donor in good health.

The count of this clone is one. The chain recombines TRBV4-3 with TRBJ2-3, with D uncertain. V was cut by 2 bases and J by 0 bases, with 6 bases left in between. From germline, CDR1 is LGHNA and CDR2 YSLEER. The CDR3 length is 14 residues. The CDR3 DNA follows: TGCGCCAGCAGCCAAAAGGAAAGCACAGATACGCAGTATTTT. It codes for CASSQKESTDTQYF.

This chain joins TRBV28 and TRBJ1-6, with a possible D match to TRBD1 (6 bases). CDR1 MDHEN and CDR2 SYDVKM come from the germline V gene. Trimming took 3 bases from V and 0 from J, leaving 9 bases between them. The CDR3 is made up of 16 amino acids. The CDR3 DNA follows: TGTGCCAGCAGTTTTACAGGGAGCTCCTATAATTCACCCCTCCACTTT. It translates to CASSFTGSSYNSPLHF. Looking up the rest from reference TRBV28 and TRBJ1-6 gives the full variable domain: DVKVTQSSRYLVKRTGEKVFLECVQDMDHENMFWYRQDPGLGLRLIYFSYDVKMKEKGDIPEGYSVSREKKERFSLILESASTNQTSMYLCASSFTGSSYNSPLHFGNGTRLTVT.

The chain has TRBV7-9 and TRBJ1-1; D not resolved. Germline V CDR1 and CDR2: SEHNR, FQNEAQ (reference sequence). Trimming removed 6 bases from V and 2 bases from J, with 13 bases in between. CDR3 length: 14 amino acids. The CDR3 sequence is CASSDLGRNTEAFF. CDR3 nucleotides: TGTGCCAGCAGTGACTTAGGACGTAACACTGAAGCTTTCTTT.

This clone turned up a few times. The chain recombines TRBV12-5 with TRBJ2-1; D remains ambiguous. The CDR3 totals 14 residues. Germline V gene data show CDR1 as LGHNT and CDR2 as FRNRAP. The germline V and J ends were trimmed by 5 bases and 9 bases, with 17 bases remaining between them. The chain's CDR3 is CASGPRTPHAEQFF. As DNA, the CDR3 is TGTGCTAGTGGTCCTCGGACGCCCCACGCTGAGCAGTTCTTC.

The chain is built from TRBV30 and TRBJ2-4; TRBD1 or TRBD2 may be the D gene (6 bases each). This CDR3 region has 12 residues. Germline assignment: CDR1 GTSNPN and CDR2 SVGIG (reference sequence). Trimming pared 2 bases from V and 8 bases from J, leaving 10 bases between. CDR3 sequence (DNA): TGTGCCTGGAGTTGGGGGGCGGACATTCAGTACTTC. This codes for CAWSWGADIQYF. The complete variable domain, with remaining parts taken from reference TRBV30 and TRBJ2-4, reads SQTIHQWPATLVQPVGSPLSLECTVEGTSNPNLYWYRQAAGRGLQLLFYSVGIGQISSEVPQNLSASRPQDRQFILSSKKLLLSDSGFYLCAWSWGADIQYFGAGTRLSVL.

The rearrangement joins TRBV12-5 to TRBJ1-2; D is unresolved. CDR3 size: 10 residues. Germline V gene sequence: CDR1 LGHNT, CDR2 FRNRAP. Trimming shortened V by 10 bases and J by 8 bases, and 11 bases separated the two germline ends. CDR3 coding DNA: TGTGCTACCTACCGTGAGGGCTACACCTTC. Its translation: CATYREGYTF.

This clone showed up just a few times. CDR3 sequence (DNA): TGTGCCAGCAGCTTAGACGGTGCTTACTCTGGGGCCAACGTCCTGACTTTC. Amino acid sequence: CASSLDGAYSGANVLTF. The chain has TRBV7-2 and TRBJ2-6; D ambiguous. V lost 1 base, J lost 0 bases, and 10 bases lay in between. The CDR3 extends over 17 amino acids. CDR1 is SGHTA and CDR2 is FQGNSA in the germline V gene.

The V call is TRBV29-1, the J call TRBJ2-1; TRBD2 matches 9 bases. The CDR3 totals 14 residues. Losses at the gene ends were 7 bases for V and 6 bases for J; bases not matched to a gene: 10. The germline CDR1 and CDR2 sequences are SQVTM and ANQGSEA. The CDR3 region is CSADSGGPLNEQFF. The CDR3 bases are TGCAGCGCCGATAGCGGGGGCCCCCTCAATGAGCAGTTCTTC.

The chain links TRBV7-9 to TRBJ2-1, with D unclear. The V gene lost 5 bases and the J gene lost 1 base, with 9 bases spanning the gap. Germline CDR1 and CDR2: SEHNR and FQNEAQ (reference sequence). The CDR3 runs 14 residues. Written as DNA, the CDR3 is TGTGCCAGCAGCAGGGTAGTGTCCTACAATGAGCAGTTCTTC. It yields the protein CASSRVVSYNEQFF.

In this sample, this clone turned up a few times. The chain links TRBV9 to TRBJ1-1; D might be TRBD1 (6 bases). The germline V gene has CDR1 SGDLS and CDR2 YYNGEE. The CDR3 extends over 14 amino acids. Trimming left V 3 bases short and J 2 bases short, with 11 bases between. CDR3 sequence: CASSARTANTEAFF. CDR3 in DNA: TGTGCCAGCAGCGCAAGGACAGCCAACACTGAAGCTTTCTTT.

The rearrangement links TRBV9 to TRBJ2-1, with D perhaps TRBD2 (7 bases). CDR3 length: 15 amino acids. CDR1 and CDR2 (germline): SGDLS, YYNGEE. V was shortened by 3 bases and J by 8 bases, with 18 bases between the two germline ends. The CDR3 sequence: CASSDGGGAGDEQFF. As DNA, the CDR3 is TGTGCCAGCAGCGACGGTGGGGGGGCAGGTGATGAGCAGTTCTTC.

The chain combines TRBV29-1 with TRBJ2-1; 7 bases map to TRBD1. Per germline, CDR1 SQVTM and CDR2 ANQGSEA. The V segment lost 5 bases and the J segment 5 bases; nucleotides outside the gene matches: 9. CDR3 length: 14 residues. The CDR3 DNA follows: TGCAGCGTTTACGACAGGGAGCTTGACAATGAGCAGTTCTTC. Its translation: CSVYDRELDNEQFF.

This chain links TRBV13 with TRBJ2-7; TRBD2 agrees at 11 bases. Per germline, CDR1 PRHDT and CDR2 FYEKMQ (reference sequence). The ends lost 1 base at V and 2 bases at J; junction bases unmatched: 1. The CDR3 runs 15 residues. The CDR3 coding sequence is TGTGCCAGCAGCTTAGCACTAGCGGGAGCCTACGAGCAGTACTTC. This encodes CASSLALAGAYEQYF.

This clone has just a few counts. The V gene is TRBV5-1, the J gene TRBJ2-3, with D perhaps TRBD1 or TRBD2 (6 bases each). The CDR3 runs to 17 residues. V lost 6 bases and J lost 6, with 26 bases in between. Germline V gene sequence: CDR1 SGHRS, CDR2 YFSETQ. CDR3 coding DNA: TGCGCCAGCACCCCCACAGGGCAGGGGACGAGCGGGGATACGCAGTATTTT. Translating gives CASTPTGQGTSGDTQYF.

The chain carries TRBV4-2 and TRBJ2-5; 7 bases match TRBD2. The junction had 15 bases not matched to a gene; V was cut back by 1 base and J by 4 bases. CDR3 length: 18 residues. The germline CDR1 and CDR2 sequences are LGHNA and YNFKEQ. In nucleotides, the CDR3 is TGTGCCAGCAGCCAAGGTACCGGGAGGACCATCTGGAGAGAGACCCAGTACTTC. This translates into CASSQGTGRTIWRETQYF.

V usage is TRBV29-1 and J usage is TRBJ2-5, with D maybe TRBD2 (6 bases). The germline V and J ends were trimmed by 0 bases and 0 bases, with 11 bases remaining between them. This CDR3 region has 15 residues. Per germline, CDR1 SQVTM and CDR2 ANQGSEA. DNA of the CDR3: TGCAGCGTTGAAGAAGCCGGCGGGGACCAAGAGACCCAGTACTTC. As protein: CSVEEAGGDQETQYF.

DNA for the CDR3: TGTGCCAGCAGCCAAGCGGGAAAAGAGACCCAGTACTTC. As protein: CASSQAGKETQYF. This chain links TRBV4-2 with TRBJ2-5, with D possibly being TRBD2 (5 bases). Germline V gene data show CDR1 as LGHNA and CDR2 as YNFKEQ. This CDR3 comprises 13 residues. The V end lost 1 base, the J end lost 3 bases, and 6 bases lay between the germline ends.

Only a few counts were recorded for this clone. The chain carries TRBV5-6 and TRBJ1-2; D gene uncertain. The CDR3 is made up of 12 amino acids. Germline CDR1 SGHDT, CDR2 YYEEEE. The V gene lost 4 bases and the J gene lost 8 bases, with 12 bases spanning the gap. CDR3 nucleotides: TGTGCCAGCAGCCAGACGGCGTACGGCTACACCTTC. Amino acid sequence: CASSQTAYGYTF.

The V and J genes are TRBV13 and TRBJ2-2; 9 nucleotides line up with TRBD2. The trim removed 2 bases at V and 0 bases at J, leaving 10 bases unmatched. The CDR3 covers 19 residues. Looked up from germline, CDR1 is PRHDT and CDR2 is FYEKMQ (reference sequence). CDR3 sequence reads: CASSLSLAGTYTNTGELFF. The CDR3 DNA is TGTGCCAGCAGCTTAAGCCTAGCGGGGACTTATACGAACACCGGGGAGCTGTTTTTT.

The CDR3 region has the DNA TGTGCCAGCAGTGAAAGGTCAGGGGGGATGAACACTGAAGCTTTCTTT. Encoded protein: CASSERSGGMNTEAFF. This chain joins TRBV2 and TRBJ1-1; 7 bases are a match to TRBD1. The CDR3 has 16 residues. Trimming removed 2 bases from V and 0 bases from J; junction bases left unmatched: 6. Germline V gene lookup returns CDR1 SNHLY and CDR2 FYNNEI.

This clone was seen a few times. The gene calls are TRBV1 and TRBJ2-3; the table's D gene call, TRBD2, was not cross checked with the DNA. TRBV1 is annotated as a pseudogene. The CDR3 contains 12 residues. CDR3 amino acids: CTSSHETDTQYF. CDR3 bases: TGCACCAGCAGCCACGAGACAGATACGCAGTATTTT.

The sample holds one count of this clone. The chain carries TRBV11-3 and TRBJ2-2; TRBD1 might be the D (5 bases). This CDR3 is 12 amino acids long. The germline V and J ends were trimmed by 7 bases and 6 bases, with 9 bases remaining between them. CDR1 SGHNT and CDR2 YENEEA come from the germline V gene. CDR3 nucleotide sequence: TGTGCCAGCACCCAGGGTGCCGGGGAGCTGTTTTTT. It encodes CASTQGAGELFF.

This chain connects TRBV5-1 to TRBJ1-6; 9 bases map to TRBD1. With V trimmed by 0 bases and J by 8 bases, 15 bases remained unmatched. The germline V gene has CDR1 SGHRS and CDR2 YFSETQ. The CDR3 has 19 amino acids. The CDR3 region has the DNA TGCGCCAGCAGCTTGGCCGGATCAAGGGACAGGGTGTATTATTCACCCCTCCACTTT. Its translation: CASSLAGSRDRVYYSPLHF. Drawing the rest from reference TRBV5-1 and TRBJ1-6, the complete variable domain is KAGVTQTPRYLIKTRGQQVTLSCSPISGHRSVSWYQQTPGQGLQFLFEYFSETQRNKGNFPGRFSGRQFSNSRSEMNVSTLELGDSALYLCASSLAGSRDRVYYSPLHFGNGTRLTVT.

This chain links TRBV2 with TRBJ2-3, with 8 bases fitting TRBD2. The CDR3 has 18 amino acids. J gave up 0 bases and V 10 bases, and 18 bases lay outside the gene matches. The germline CDR1 and CDR2 sequences are SNHLY and FYNNEI. CDR3 in amino acids: CAIPRRVAGFLSTDTQYF. DNA for the CDR3: TGTGCCATTCCCCGACGAGTAGCGGGGTTCCTTAGCACAGATACGCAGTATTTT.

V gene TRBV15 combines with J gene TRBJ2-1; possibly TRBD1 for D (5 bases). The CDR3 extends over 14 amino acids. Germline assignment: CDR1 LNHNV and CDR2 YYDKDF (reference sequence). V lost 2 bases and J lost 9, with 14 bases in between. CDR3 region: CATSRPPQGGEQFF. CDR3 nucleotide sequence: TGTGCCACCAGCAGACCACCCCAGGGTGGTGAGCAGTTCTTC.

With regard to this clone: Its ends do not fully match the called genes, so a read error is possible. The same CDR3 arises from other DNA sequences in this sample as well. The rearrangement joins TRBV5-6 to TRBJ2-4, with TRBD1 as a possible D gene (6 bases). Looked up from germline, CDR1 is SGHDT and CDR2 is YYEEEE. This CDR3 region has 16 residues. Here the CDR3 reads CASSFRDINFKNIQYF. The DNA for the CDR3 is TGTGCTAGCAGCTTCCGGGACATTAACTTTAAAAACATTCAGTACTTC.

The chain joins TRBV7-9 to TRBJ1-1, with D unclear. In germline, CDR1 is SEHNR, CDR2 FQNEAQ (reference sequence). This CDR3 region has 13 residues. V lost 5 bases and J lost 3, with 10 bases in between. Here the CDR3 DNA reads TGTGCCAGCAGCCCGGTAGGGTACACTGAAGCTTTCTTT. Amino acid sequence: CASSPVGYTEAFF.

The CDR3 DNA sequence: TGCACCAGCAGCCCCCCAGCGGGGTGCGGCCTACGGGAGCAGTACTTC. Residues: CTSSPPAGCGLREQYF. The V and J genes are TRBV1 and TRBJ2-7; the D segment call TRBD2 is taken from the table without a DNA check. TRBV1 is designated a pseudogene. CDR3 size: 16 residues.